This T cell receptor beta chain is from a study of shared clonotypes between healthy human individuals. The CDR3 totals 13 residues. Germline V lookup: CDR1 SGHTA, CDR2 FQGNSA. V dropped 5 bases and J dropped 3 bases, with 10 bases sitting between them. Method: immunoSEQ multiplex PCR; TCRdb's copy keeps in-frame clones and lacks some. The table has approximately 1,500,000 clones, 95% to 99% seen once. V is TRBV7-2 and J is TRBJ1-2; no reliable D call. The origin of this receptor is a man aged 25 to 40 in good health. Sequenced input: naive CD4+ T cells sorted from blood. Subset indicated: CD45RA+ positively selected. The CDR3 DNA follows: TGTGCCAGCAGCGTTATTGCTGACTATGGCTACACCTTC. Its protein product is CASSVIADYGYTF.